One sample yielded the 27 T cell receptor beta chains listed below, sequenced in a study of T-cell reconstitution after alpha-beta-depleted transplantation in children. It was with unique molecular identifiers that the TCRbeta library was prepared. TCRdb re-called the PCR reads through MiXCR, storing one row per CDR3 protein. The sample contains 180,000 or so distinct CDR3 sequences, 5% to 6.5% of which appear only once. Specimen: PBMCs, collected before TCRalphabeta/CD19-depleted stem cell transplant. Every receptor here comes from a girl younger than two with combined immunodeficiency, due to receive a stem cell transplant.

The chain links TRBV20-1 to TRBJ2-1; tentative D call: TRBD1 (5 bases). V lost 0 bases and J lost 10, with 13 bases in between. Per germline, CDR1 DFQATT and CDR2 SNEGSKA (reference sequence). This CDR3 comprises 13 residues. Written as DNA, the CDR3 is TGCAGTGCTAGAGATCCTCAGGGAAGCGAGCAGTTCTTC. It codes for CSARDPQGSEQFF.

This clonotype was seen repeatedly, ten times or more. This chain connects TRBV5-1 to TRBJ2-1; D is uncertain. CDR3 size: 13 residues. Germline V gene sequence: CDR1 SGHRS, CDR2 YFSETQ. V was shortened by 0 bases and J by 4 bases, with 5 bases between the two germline ends. The CDR3, as DNA: TGCGCCAGCAGCTTGGTCCTATACAATGAGCAGTTCTTC. This gives the protein CASSLVLYNEQFF.

In its sample, this clonotype was seen many times. The chain recombines TRBV7-6 with TRBJ1-5; possible D gene TRBD1, 5 bases. V dropped 2 bases and J dropped 4 bases, with 15 bases sitting between them. This CDR3 has 16 residues. The germline V gene has CDR1 SGHVS and CDR2 FNYEAQ. For the CDR3, the DNA is TGTGCCAGCAGCTTAAGGCCAGGGACCACGAATCAGCCCCAGCATTTT. Its translation: CASSLRPGTTNQPQHF.

This clonotype was seen a few times. V gene TRBV6-5 combines with J gene TRBJ1-4; D is uncertain. CDR3 length: 12 residues. With 8 bases removed from V and 6 bases from J, the gap between germline ends came to 10 bases. Germline lookup yields CDR1 MNHEY and CDR2 SVGAGI. CDR3 DNA sequence: TGTGCCAGCGGCCGGGAGGATGAAAAACTGTTTTTT. It translates to CASGREDEKLFF.

This clonotype was counted at least ten times. V gene TRBV29-1 combines with J gene TRBJ1-1; 7 nucleotides match TRBD1. The CDR3 length is 12 residues. The V gene end was trimmed by 7 bases and the J gene end by 3 bases; junction bases not matched to a gene: 5. Germline assignment: CDR1 SQVTM and CDR2 ANQGSEA. The CDR3 bases are TGCAGCGCTAGGACAGGCTACACTGAAGCTTTCTTT. Amino acids: CSARTGYTEAFF. The entire variable domain, with the rest obtained from reference TRBV29-1 and TRBJ1-1, is as follows: SAVISQKPSRDICQRGTSLTIQCQVDSQVTMMFWYRQQPGQSLTLIATANQGSEATYESGFVIDKFPISRPNLTFSTLTVSNMSPEDSSIYLCSARTGYTEAFFGQGTRLTVV.

This clonotype was counted many times. The gene calls are TRBV5-1 and TRBJ2-7, with 11 bases lining up with TRBD1. Looked up from germline, CDR1 is SGHRS and CDR2 is YFSETQ. Unmatched junction bases numbered 5, after V lost 4 bases and J lost 2 bases. The length of the CDR3 is 15 residues. CDR3 bases: TGCGCCAGCAGCGCAGGGACAGGGGGGACCTACGAGCAGTACTTC. Amino acid sequence: CASSAGTGGTYEQYF.

This chain joins TRBV12-3 or TRBV12-4 and TRBJ2-7; 7 nucleotides align to TRBD2. There are 16 residues in the CDR3. V lost 5 bases and J lost 4; bases outside the gene matches: 14. CDR3 sequence (DNA): TGTGCCAGCAGTACACCCCTCGCGGCCGGGGGGTACGAGCAGTACTTC. Translation: CASSTPLAAGGYEQYF.

The table lists this clonotype with many counts. The chain employs TRBV20-1 and TRBJ1-6; maybe TRBD1 (6 bases). V was trimmed by 0 bases and J by 14 bases, leaving 14 bases between them. Germline-derived CDR1 and CDR2 are DFQATT and SNEGSKA (reference sequence). The CDR3 has 13 amino acids. The CDR3: CSARDIVTGSLHF. In nucleotides, the CDR3 is TGCAGTGCTAGAGATATTGTCACAGGGTCCCTCCACTTT.

This clonotype was recorded at least ten times. This chain uses TRBV4-1 with TRBJ2-7, with D perhaps assigned TRBD1 or TRBD2 (5 bases each). There are 15 residues in the CDR3. Germline CDR1 and CDR2: MGHRA and YSYEKL. Trimming left V 4 bases short and J 0 bases short, with 13 bases between. In nucleotides, the CDR3 is TGCGCCAGCAGCCGGGGAGAGGGGAACTCCTACGAGCAGTACTTC. It encodes CASSRGEGNSYEQYF.

This clonotype was seen many times. The chain joins TRBV7-2 to TRBJ2-3, with TRBD2 as a possible D gene (5 bases). Germline CDR1 and CDR2: SGHTA and FQGNSA. The CDR3 spans 14 residues. V lost 4 bases and J 2 bases, leaving 10 bases between the germline ends. For the CDR3, the DNA is TGTGCCAGCAGCTCGGACTTTTTCACAGATACGCAGTATTTT. This translates into CASSSDFFTDTQYF.

This clonotype was counted many times. This chain uses TRBV27 with TRBJ1-1, with TRBD1 identical over 8 bases. Losses at the gene ends were 3 bases for V and 3 bases for J; bases not matched to a gene: 6. The CDR3 extends over 15 amino acids. In germline, CDR1 is MNHEY, CDR2 SMNVEV (reference sequence). This chain's CDR3 is CASSFRGRRDTEAFF. In DNA, the CDR3 is TGTGCCAGCAGTTTCAGGGGGCGCCGAGACACTGAAGCTTTCTTT.

Ten or more counts support this clonotype. The V gene is TRBV4-3, the J gene TRBJ2-7; TRBD2 aligns across 9 bases. Germline CDR1 LGHNA, CDR2 YSLEER. V lost 5 bases, J lost 1 base, and 15 bases stayed unmatched. This CDR3 spans 18 amino acids. CDR3 protein: CASSYKWVAGGVSYEQYF. The CDR3 bases are TGCGCCAGCAGCTACAAGTGGGTGGCGGGAGGGGTTTCCTACGAGCAGTACTTC.

In its sample, this clonotype was seen many times. The CDR3 protein is CASRGSSSYNEQFF. CDR3 DNA: TGCGCCAGCAGGGGATCGAGCTCCTACAATGAGCAGTTCTTC. The genes are TRBV5-1 and TRBJ2-1, with D unclear. This CDR3 has 14 residues. Germline V CDR1 and CDR2: SGHRS, YFSETQ. V dropped 5 bases and J dropped 0 bases, with 9 bases sitting between them.

This clonotype was picked up many times. The CDR3 nucleotides are TGTGCCAGCTCTGGAGACTCAGGTTTCTCCTACAATGAGCAGTTCTTC. Protein sequence: CASSGDSGFSYNEQFF. The chain has TRBV18 and TRBJ2-1; D gene unclear. CDR1 KGHSH and CDR2 LQKENI come from the germline V gene. V shed 6 bases and J shed 0 bases, with 15 bases lying between them. The CDR3 length is 16 residues.

There are many counts of this clonotype. V usage is TRBV29-1 and J usage is TRBJ1-2; no definite D call. V was clipped by 4 bases and J by 4 bases, with 10 bases between them. From germline, CDR1 is SQVTM and CDR2 ANQGSEA. This CDR3 comprises 12 residues. This chain's CDR3 is CSVVLRVYGYTF. The CDR3 coding sequence is TGCAGCGTTGTCTTGCGCGTCTATGGCTACACCTTC.

Many counts were recorded for this clonotype. The chain joins TRBV5-5 to TRBJ2-1; D is uncertain. This CDR3 is 14 amino acids long. Germline CDR1 reads SGHKS; CDR2 reads YYEKEE (reference sequence). Trimming took 0 bases from V and 6 from J, leaving 10 bases between them. This chain's CDR3 is CASSLAPSGNEQFF. The CDR3 DNA follows: TGTGCCAGCAGCTTGGCCCCTTCGGGCAATGAGCAGTTCTTC.

The rearrangement links TRBV19 to TRBJ1-2; D uncertain. V lost 5 bases and J 4 bases, leaving 8 bases between the germline ends. This CDR3 has 12 residues. Germline V lookup: CDR1 LNHDA, CDR2 SQIVND (reference sequence). The CDR3 sequence: CASSASIYGYTF. The CDR3 DNA reads as TGTGCCAGTAGTGCATCGATCTATGGCTACACCTTC.

This clonotype appeared many times. V usage is TRBV12-3 or TRBV12-4 and J usage is TRBJ2-1; 14 positions agree with TRBD2. Unmatched junction bases numbered 11, after V lost 11 bases and J lost 8 bases. The CDR3 runs to 15 residues. The CDR3 nucleotides are TGTGCCGGATCACCGGGACTAGCGGGGGTCGATGAGCAGTTCTTC. Amino acid sequence: CAGSPGLAGVDEQFF.

The table lists this clonotype with many counts. J is TRBJ2-1 and V is TRBV27, with 13 bases identical to TRBD2. V trimming: 4 bases; J trimming: 6 bases; junction bases outside the gene matches: 3. The germline gives CDR1 MNHEY, CDR2 SMNVEV (reference sequence). The CDR3 sequence is 15 residues long. CDR3 nucleotide sequence: TGTGCCAGCAGTTCTGGGACTAGCGGGACCAATGAGCAGTTCTTC. Its protein is CASSSGTSGTNEQFF.

The CDR3 DNA is TGTGCCAGCAGCTTCGCACAGGGGCTCCACGGCTACACCTTC. This sequence encodes CASSFAQGLHGYTF. The rearrangement joins TRBV7-2 to TRBJ1-2; 7 positions agree with TRBD1. The CDR3 totals 14 residues. The germline CDR1 and CDR2 sequences are SGHTA and FQGNSA. V shed 3 bases, J shed 8 bases, and the junction held 9 bases outside the gene matches. The whole variable domain, remainder taken from reference TRBV7-2 and TRBJ1-2, is GAGVSQSPSNKVTEKGKDVELRCDPISGHTALYWYRQSLGQGLEFLIYFQGNSAPDKSGLPSDRFSAERTGGSVSTLTIQRTQQEDSAVYLCASSFAQGLHGYTFGSGTRLTVV.

The sample holds a few counts of this clonotype. The chain joins TRBV4-1 to TRBJ1-5; tentative D call: TRBD1 (5 bases). Trimming stripped 3 bases from V and 0 bases from J, with 9 bases between. CDR3 length equals 15 residues. CDR1 is MGHRA, CDR2 YSYEKL, per germline. The CDR3 DNA reads as TGCGCCAGCAGCCATGGGGGGGATAGCAATCAGCCCCAGCATTTT. This gives the protein CASSHGGDSNQPQHF.

This clonotype was observed at least ten times. The J gene is TRBJ2-3, the V gene TRBV7-2, with 9 bases matching TRBD2. This CDR3 spans 15 amino acids. Germline V CDR1 and CDR2: SGHTA, FQGNSA. The trim removed 2 bases at V and 6 bases at J, leaving 6 bases unmatched. CDR3 nucleotides: TGTGCCAGCAGCTTATTTTCGCGGGGGGGCGATACGCAGTATTTT. Translation gives CASSLFSRGGDTQYF.

This clonotype was detected ten times or more. The chain has TRBV28 and TRBJ2-1, with TRBD2 identical over 10 bases. The CDR3 has 16 amino acids. The germline V gene encodes CDR1 MDHEN and CDR2 SYDVKM. V lost 6 bases, J lost 4 bases, and 9 bases stayed unmatched. CDR3: CASSPFRTSGYNEQFF. The CDR3 bases are TGTGCCAGCAGCCCCTTCAGGACTAGCGGATACAATGAGCAGTTCTTC.

This clonotype was observed at least ten times. The CDR3 protein is CASSPGSNQPQHF. The CDR3 nucleotides read TGTGCCAGCAGCCCTGGGAGCAATCAGCCCCAGCATTTT. The chain recombines TRBV12-3 or TRBV12-4 with TRBJ1-5; no firm D call. The CDR3 spans 13 residues. Trimming shortened V by 6 bases and J by 1 base, and 7 bases separated the two germline ends.

In its sample, this clonotype was seen many times. This chain joins TRBV28 and TRBJ2-5; 13 nucleotides match TRBD2. This CDR3 is 17 amino acids long. From germline, CDR1 is MDHEN and CDR2 SYDVKM. The V and J ends lost 3 bases and 4 bases, in that order; junction bases with no gene match: 8. The chain's CDR3 is CASSFLQLAGGRETQYF. In DNA form, the CDR3 reads TGTGCCAGCAGTTTCCTTCAACTAGCGGGAGGGCGAGAGACCCAGTACTTC.

In its sample, this clonotype was seen many times. This sequence joins TRBV5-4 and TRBJ1-6; no reliable D call. This CDR3 spans 15 amino acids. CDR1 and CDR2 from the germline V gene are SGHNT and YYREEE (reference sequence). Trimming stripped 4 bases from V and 2 bases from J, with 10 bases between. CDR3 loop: CASSLHRAYNSPLHF. The CDR3 nucleotides are TGTGCCAGCAGCCTTCACCGGGCCTATAATTCACCCCTCCACTTT.

This clonotype came up many times. The chain combines TRBV9 with TRBJ1-2, with a possible D match to TRBD1 (5 bases). Germline V lookup: CDR1 SGDLS, CDR2 YYNGEE. V lost 0 bases to trimming and J lost 5 bases, with 8 bases between them. The CDR3 runs 13 residues. The CDR3 sequence: CASSVEAGYGYTF. The CDR3 DNA reads TGTGCCAGCAGCGTAGAGGCAGGGTATGGCTACACCTTC.